What follows is one TCR beta chain and its context. A read error may account for a junction end that differs from germline. Germline V gene sequence: CDR1 MNHEY, CDR2 SMNVEV (reference sequence). This CDR3 spans 15 amino acids. TCR beta CDR3 region amplification was performed from RNA transcripts. HTBI primers drove first-round RT-PCR of the TCR CDR3. In TCRdb, the multiplex PCR reads were re-called with MiXCR into one record per CDR3 protein. The top ten clones hold 30% to 35% of a sample with a few hundred thousand distinct CDR3 sequences, about 16% of them seen once. The sample is drawn from a study of T cells in Graves' hyperthyroidism and ophthalmopathy.

This sequence originates from a woman between 25 and 40 years old with Graves' hyperthyroidism. Sample: blood. This sequence joins TRBV27 and TRBJ1-2; 8 nucleotides match TRBD1. The CDR3 DNA reads as TGTGCCAGCAGTTTAGGTCAGGGGGCGAACTATGACTACACCTTC. The encoded protein is CASSLGQGANYDYTF.